The entry below gives a single T cell receptor beta chain sequence along with its context. Researchers took RNA transcripts and amplified the TCR beta CDR3 regions from them. The HTBI primer set was used in a first-round RT-PCR of the TCR CDR3. TCRdb reanalysed the multiplex PCR reads using MiXCR and keeps one entry per CDR3 protein. The data contain some 490,000 distinct CDR3 sequences, 16% of them seen just once; the ten biggest clones take up less than 30%. The sample originates from a study of T cells in Graves' hyperthyroidism and ophthalmopathy. Overall study context: The blood sample was taken at first diagnosis, before treatment began.

The CDR3 contains 14 residues. V shed 8 bases, J shed 1 base, and the junction held 2 bases outside the gene matches. Germline assignment: CDR1 KGHSH and CDR2 LQKENI. The sequencing sample was made of blood. The rearrangement links TRBV18 to TRBJ2-2; 9 positions agree with TRBD1. The sequence was obtained from a woman aged 25-40 years with Graves' ophthalmopathy. CDR3: CASGDRENTGELFF. DNA of the CDR3: TGTGCCAGCGGGGACAGGGAGAACACCGGGGAGCTGTTTTTT.